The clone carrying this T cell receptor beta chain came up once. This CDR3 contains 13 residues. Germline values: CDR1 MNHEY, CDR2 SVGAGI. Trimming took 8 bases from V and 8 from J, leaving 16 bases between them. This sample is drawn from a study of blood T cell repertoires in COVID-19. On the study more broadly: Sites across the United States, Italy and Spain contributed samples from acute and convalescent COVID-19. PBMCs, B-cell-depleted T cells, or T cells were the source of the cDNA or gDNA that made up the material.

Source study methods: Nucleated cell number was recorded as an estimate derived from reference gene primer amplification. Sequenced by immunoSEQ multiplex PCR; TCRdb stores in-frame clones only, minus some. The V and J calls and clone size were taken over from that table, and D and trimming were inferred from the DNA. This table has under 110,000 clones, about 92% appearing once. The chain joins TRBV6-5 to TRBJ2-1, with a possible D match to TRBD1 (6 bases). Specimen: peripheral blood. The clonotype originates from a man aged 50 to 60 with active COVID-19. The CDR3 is CASHLTGLDEQFF. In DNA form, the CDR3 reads TGTGCCAGCCACCTGACAGGTTTGGATGAGCAGTTCTTC.